The entry below gives a single TCR beta chain sequence along with its context. Each CDR3 protein is one row after TCRdb ran MiXCR on the 5' RACE reads. This sample has approximately 580,000 distinct CDR3 sequences, with around 21% found just once. J lost 9 bases, V lost 7 bases, and 8 bases had no gene match. The CDR3 consists of 13 residues. The V gene's germline CDR1 is KGHDR and CDR2 SFDVKD. The source of the sample is a study of T-cell memory formation after mild COVID-19. Material for sequencing was PBMCs or a T cell subset sorted from them (not recorded which). The chain joins TRBV24-1 to TRBJ1-1; TRBD1 aligns across 9 bases. This TCR came from an adult woman who had mild COVID-19 (a few samples of this study predate the infection). Cell type and time point are not known. Here the CDR3 reads CATRPGQGLKAFF. The CDR3 coding sequence is TGTGCCACCAGACCGGGACAGGGCCTGAAAGCTTTCTTT.